These 25 T cell receptor beta chains came from one sample sequenced in a study of identifying expanded T cells in peripheral blood. Using immunoSEQ multiplex PCR, the repertoire was profiled, and TCRdb retains in-frame clones only, with some absent. The sample carries under 70,000 clones, more than 75% recorded once. Sequencing was performed on blood. Receptor source: a person between 18 and 70 years old in good health.

The chain uses TRBV6-1 and TRBJ2-7; D remains ambiguous. This CDR3 contains 14 residues. Germline CDR1 is MNHNS and CDR2 is SASEGT. With 4 bases removed from V and 0 bases from J, the gap between germline ends came to 10 bases. CDR3 bases: TGTGCCAGCAGTGCGGCAGGCATCTCCTACGAGCAGTACTTC. It translates to CASSAAGISYEQYF.

The genes are TRBV5-1 and TRBJ2-1; a possible D gene is TRBD2 (5 bases). The ends were cut back, 0 bases at V and 0 bases at J, with 13 bases in the middle. The CDR3 has 17 residues. The germline V gene encodes CDR1 SGHRS and CDR2 YFSETQ. Written as DNA, the CDR3 is TGCGCCAGCAGCTTGGGGGTGCGGGCGAGCTCCTACAATGAGCAGTTCTTC. Protein: CASSLGVRASSYNEQFF.

This sequence joins TRBV29-1 and TRBJ1-1; tentative D call: TRBD1 (5 bases). Germline V CDR1 and CDR2: SQVTM, ANQGSEA. The V end was cut by 6 bases, the J end by 3 bases, with 11 bases between. This CDR3 has 12 amino acids. CDR3 loop: CSVRRGDTEAFF. DNA for the CDR3: TGCAGCGTGCGACGGGGCGACACTGAAGCTTTCTTT.

The V gene is TRBV19, the J gene TRBJ2-5, with 8 positions matching TRBD1. This CDR3 has 11 amino acids. Germline values: CDR1 LNHDA, CDR2 SQIVND (reference sequence). V shed 10 bases and J 7 bases; nucleotides not matched to a gene: 5. The CDR3 bases are TGTGCCACCGAGACAGGGGCGACCCAGTACTTC. Its protein product is CATETGATQYF.

The V call is TRBV7-9, the J call TRBJ2-7; tentative D call: TRBD2 (6 bases). The germline V and J ends were trimmed by 4 bases and 2 bases, with 12 bases remaining between them. CDR3 length: 14 residues. Germline lookup yields CDR1 SEHNR and CDR2 FQNEAQ (reference sequence). CDR3 DNA: TGTGCCAGCAGCTCAACGGGACTTACCTACGAGCAGTACTTC. It yields the protein CASSSTGLTYEQYF.

The chain employs TRBV11-2 and TRBJ2-5; D possibly corresponds to TRBD2 (5 bases). Germline-derived CDR1 and CDR2 are SGHAT and FQNNGV. Between the trimmed V and J ends, which lost 6 bases and 5 bases, there was a span of 7 bases. The CDR3 covers 11 residues. This CDR3 reads CASRRAETQYF. The CDR3 bases are TGTGCCAGCAGGAGGGCTGAGACCCAGTACTTC.

This sequence joins TRBV13 and TRBJ1-1; D unresolved. V was pared by 5 bases and J by 0 bases, with 13 bases between. This CDR3 is 15 amino acids long. Germline V gives CDR1 PRHDT, CDR2 FYEKMQ (reference sequence). In DNA, the CDR3 is TGTGCCAGCAGCGGGCAGGAATTCATGAACACTGAAGCTTTCTTT. This sequence encodes CASSGQEFMNTEAFF.

Remarks on this clone: The same CDR3 can be traced to other DNA sequences in this sample. The genes are TRBV2 and TRBJ2-7, with D unclear. This CDR3 comprises 11 residues. CDR1 is SNHLY, CDR2 FYNNEI, per germline. V dropped 6 bases and J dropped 2 bases, with 5 bases sitting between them. In nucleotides, the CDR3 is TGTGCCAGCAGCCCAGCCTACGAGCAGTACTTC. Protein: CASSPAYEQYF.

This chain links TRBV5-1 with TRBJ2-7; D may be TRBD1 (7 bases). The CDR3 is made up of 19 amino acids. V was pared by 4 bases and J by 0 bases, with 26 bases between. Germline values: CDR1 SGHRS, CDR2 YFSETQ. CDR3 residues: CASSPGQEILGLDSYEQYF. CDR3 bases: TGCGCCAGCAGCCCCGGACAGGAGATACTGGGACTCGACTCCTACGAGCAGTACTTC.

This clone was recorded only once. V is TRBV6-4 and J is TRBJ2-3, with a possible D match to TRBD2 (6 bases). V gave up 6 bases and J gave up 13 bases, with 17 bases separating them. Germline values: CDR1 MRHNA, CDR2 SNTAGT. The CDR3 consists of 12 residues. The CDR3 spells CASSETGRRKYF. In DNA form, the CDR3 reads TGTGCCAGCAGCGAGACCGGGAGAAGGAAGTATTTT.

The CDR3 DNA is TGTGCCAGCAGCCGGAATGACAGGGGGGACGAGCAGTACTTC. Amino acids: CASSRNDRGDEQYF. This chain uses TRBV5-8 with TRBJ2-7; 9 bases match TRBD1. From germline, CDR1 is SGHTS and CDR2 YDEGEE. J was trimmed by 5 bases and V by 4 bases; bases with no gene match: 7. The CDR3 spans 14 residues.

This chain links TRBV4-2 with TRBJ1-1, with no clear D. This CDR3 is 15 amino acids long. CDR1 is LGHNA and CDR2 is YNFKEQ in the germline V gene. Trimming shortened V by 0 bases and J by 1 base, and 9 bases separated the two germline ends. CDR3 loop: CASSQESGQNTEAFF. The CDR3 coding sequence is TGTGCCAGCAGCCAAGAATCTGGTCAGAACACTGAAGCTTTCTTT.

The gene calls are TRBV5-4 and TRBJ2-2; TRBD2 matches 13 bases. This CDR3 has 16 amino acids. V lost 4 bases and J lost 5; bases outside the gene matches: 5. Germline V lookup: CDR1 SGHNT, CDR2 YYREEE (reference sequence). The DNA of the CDR3 is TGTGCCAGCAGCGCGGGACTAGCGGGACCAACCGGGGAGCTGTTTTTT. Residues: CASSAGLAGPTGELFF.

This clone appeared a single time. The V gene is TRBV30, the J gene TRBJ2-1; 7 positions agree with TRBD2. The CDR3 extends over 13 amino acids. CDR1 and CDR2 from the germline V gene are GTSNPN and SVGIG (reference sequence). The V and J ends lost 2 bases and 3 bases, in that order; junction bases with no gene match: 1. The DNA for the CDR3 is TGTGCCTGGAGTATAGCGGGCTACAATGAGCAGTTCTTC. Protein sequence: CAWSIAGYNEQFF.

The chain carries TRBV7-2 and TRBJ2-3; either TRBD1 or TRBD2 may fit D (5 bases each). The CDR3 consists of 17 residues. CDR1 is SGHTA and CDR2 is FQGNSA in the germline V gene. V was shortened by 1 base and J by 2 bases, with 16 bases between the two germline ends. The CDR3 here is CASSLGGGLDTTDTQYF. CDR3 in DNA: TGTGCCAGCAGCTTAGGGGGCGGGCTTGACACCACAGATACGCAGTATTTT.

The J gene is TRBJ1-2, the V gene TRBV5-1; D possibly corresponds to TRBD1 (6 bases). With 4 bases removed from V and 1 base from J, the gap between germline ends came to 11 bases. The germline gives CDR1 SGHRS, CDR2 YFSETQ. This CDR3 contains 14 residues. The chain's CDR3 is CASSPGHRNYGYTF. CDR3 bases: TGCGCCAGCAGCCCGGGACACCGTAACTATGGCTACACCTTC.

The chain uses TRBV4-3 and TRBJ2-3; the D is unclear. The CDR3 consists of 13 residues. V gave up 4 bases and J gave up 2 bases, with 7 bases separating them. Germline V gene sequence: CDR1 LGHNA, CDR2 YSLEER. CDR3 loop: CASSPSYTDTQYF. The CDR3 bases are TGCGCCAGCAGCCCATCTTACACAGATACGCAGTATTTT.

This clone has a single count. The J gene is TRBJ2-3, the V gene TRBV13; no definite D call. Trimming took 5 bases from V and 0 from J, leaving 18 bases between them. This CDR3 is 17 amino acids long. Germline lookup yields CDR1 PRHDT and CDR2 FYEKMQ (reference sequence). The CDR3 protein is CASSPEDGSSSTDTQYF. For the CDR3, the DNA is TGTGCCAGCAGCCCCGAGGACGGCTCCTCAAGCACAGATACGCAGTATTTT.

The chain recombines TRBV13 with TRBJ2-7; 7 bases match TRBD2. Trimming cost V 5 bases and J 5 bases; bases outside gene matches: 6. The CDR3 spans 13 residues. Germline V CDR1 and CDR2: PRHDT, FYEKMQ (reference sequence). CDR3 DNA sequence: TGTGCCAGCAGCCCGGGGCGGGGGAACGAGCAGTACTTC. It codes for CASSPGRGNEQYF.

The rearrangement uses TRBV6-1 and TRBJ1-4; D may be TRBD1 (5 bases). Trimming removed 7 bases at V and 7 bases at J, with 16 bases between. The CDR3 runs 14 residues. Germline CDR1 MNHNS, CDR2 SASEGT. The CDR3 nucleotides are TGTGCCAGCACCCGGACACAGGAGTCTGAAAAACTGTTTTTT. Translating it yields CASTRTQESEKLFF.

The rearrangement links TRBV6-1 to TRBJ2-3, with a weak D call TRBD1 (5 bases). The CDR3 runs 17 residues. The germline V gene has CDR1 MNHNS and CDR2 SASEGT. V lost 2 bases to trimming and J lost 3 bases, with 18 bases between them. This chain's CDR3 is CASSERLGRARTDTQYF. The DNA of the CDR3 is TGTGCCAGCAGTGAACGGTTAGGCAGGGCTAGAACAGATACGCAGTATTTT.

The genes are TRBV9 and TRBJ1-1, with a weak D call TRBD1 (6 bases). The CDR3 loop spans 14 amino acids. V gave up 4 bases and J gave up 6 bases, with 16 bases separating them. Per the germline V gene, CDR1 is SGDLS and CDR2 is YYNGEE. CDR3 sequence (DNA): TGTGCCAGCAGCCCGCCGGGACACTCCGCTGAAGCTTTCTTT. This sequence encodes CASSPPGHSAEAFF.

This chain connects TRBV27 to TRBJ2-3; D may be TRBD2 (6 bases). This CDR3 has 16 residues. V lost 5 bases and J 2 bases, leaving 17 bases between the germline ends. The V gene's germline CDR1 is MNHEY and CDR2 SMNVEV (reference sequence). The CDR3 region is CASSHNLAVATDTQYF. The CDR3 DNA follows: TGTGCCAGCAGTCACAATTTAGCGGTCGCCACAGATACGCAGTATTTT.

This clone was picked up a small number of times. This chain connects TRBV2 to TRBJ1-3; a weak D match, TRBD1 (5 bases). The CDR3 sequence is 14 residues long. V lost 4 bases and J lost 8, with 15 bases in between. Per germline, CDR1 SNHLY and CDR2 FYNNEI. This CDR3 is CASSGAGSFDTIYF. In DNA, the CDR3 is TGTGCCAGCAGTGGAGCAGGGTCTTTCGACACCATATATTTT.

J is TRBJ2-5 and V is TRBV5-1, with 8 bases that match TRBD1. Germline assignment: CDR1 SGHRS and CDR2 YFSETQ. The length of the CDR3 is 15 residues. V lost 5 bases and J lost 7; bases outside the gene matches: 13. The CDR3 sequence: CASRPAGTGAGTQYF. The CDR3 DNA is TGCGCCAGCAGACCCGCCGGGACAGGTGCCGGGACCCAGTACTTC.